Sequencing of this T cell receptor (beta chain) was carried out in a study of blood T cells in healthy people across ages. The CDR3 covers 15 residues. Germline V gives CDR1 MNHNS, CDR2 SASEGT. V gave up 7 bases and J gave up 2 bases; unmatched junction bases: 11. Sample-barcoded 5' priming and a J-beta primer mix drove a second PCR of roughly 6 to 12 cycles. TCRdb itself ran the 5' RACE reads through MiXCR, one entry per CDR3 protein. The sample has 800,000 or so distinct CDR3 sequences, 62% seen once; the top ten hold about 27%. Material: blood. The sequence was collected from a man aged 25 to 40 in good health. This rearrangement joins TRBV6-1 to TRBJ2-7; 7 bases fit TRBD2. Here the CDR3 DNA reads TGTGCCAGCACCAGGGCTAGCGGAGAAACCTACGAGCAGTACTTC. Its translation: CASTRASGETYEQYF.